Here is one T cell receptor beta chain with its context. This record belongs to a study of T cells in tuberculosis. At study entry, adolescents had tuberculin skin tests and IGRA screening. Germline V gene lookup returns CDR1 MDHEN and CDR2 SYDVKM. The CDR3 length is 14 residues. Deletions cut 5 bases from V and 4 bases from J, with 14 bases between. Assay: immunoSEQ multiplex PCR; the TCRdb copy retains only in-frame clones and omits some. The sample carries about 43,000 clones, about 94% recorded once. The specimen was PBMCs. This sequence originates from a donor between 10 and 35 years old with latent tuberculosis or without tuberculosis infection. Some clones in this sample may be carry-over from other donors' samples. The rearrangement joins TRBV28 to TRBJ1-2; D gene ambiguous. The CDR3 DNA sequence: TGTGCCAGCAGTCGACAATTATTCGGCTATGGCTACACCTTC. Its translation: CASSRQLFGYGYTF.